This T cell receptor (beta chain) derives from a study of OX40 agonist ivuxolimab in advanced cancers. Sequencing was performed with immunoSEQ multiplex PCR; in TCRdb, only in-frame clones are kept and a portion is missing. The data show approximately 66,000 clones, with approximately 81% seen just once and roughly 0.9% held by the top ten. CDR3 length: 14 residues. In germline, CDR1 is SGHVS, CDR2 FQNEAQ. Trimming shortened V by 2 bases and J by 2 bases, and 9 bases separated the two germline ends. This clone was counted a single time. Its antigen is not known. Findings and caveats of the study: Low normalized T-cell clonal expansion also characterized some of the nonresponders.

The source is an adult with an advanced solid tumor such as melanoma, head and neck, liver or kidney cancer. V is TRBV7-8 and J is TRBJ2-5; D call uncertain. Sample: CD4+ or CD8+ T cells sorted from blood, taken in a trial of the OX40 agonist ivuxolimab. The CDR3 region has the DNA TGTGCCAGCAGCTTAATGGCGGCACAAGAGACCCAGTACTTC. Translated, it gives CASSLMAAQETQYF.